This T cell receptor beta chain was found in a study of T cell responses to AZD1222 COVID-19 vaccine. The CDR3 loop spans 13 amino acids. Trimming at V came to 5 bases and at J to 9 bases, leaving 10 bases not matched to a gene. TCRdb keeps only in-frame clones here, not all; method: immunoSEQ multiplex PCR. The data contain 150,000 to 200,000 clones, roughly 94% of them singletons. The sequence derives from an adult in good health. The chain has TRBV12-3 or TRBV12-4 and TRBJ2-7, with 7 bases aligning to TRBD2. The specimen comprised peripheral blood, sampled on day 0 of AZD1222 vaccination. Written as DNA, the CDR3 is TGTGCCAGCAGTCCGCGGACTAGTCCCTGGCAGTACTTC. This encodes CASSPRTSPWQYF.